This T cell receptor beta chain comes out of a study of T cell clusters in autoimmune cytopenias. Study-wide background: A median of about 50,000 TRB reads per sample yielded a median around 2,500 distinct clonotypes. Study observations and caveats: Clustering suggested that physiological T cell clusters were missing in primary autoimmune cytopenia patients. The T cell clusters were defined only in silico, without experimental functional validation. TRB repertoire shifts in secondary cytopenia and chronic lymphocytic leukemia mostly reflected lymphoma, not autoimmunity.

TRB was amplified by touch-down multiplex PCR, primer pools A and B combined. TCRdb reanalyzed the multiplex PCR reads, giving one entry per CDR3 protein sequence and no DNA. This listing includes several thousand distinct CDR3 sequences. Germline V lookup: CDR1 SGHDT, CDR2 YYEEEE. This CDR3 contains 15 residues. TRB amplification used 200 to 250 ng of peripheral blood genomic DNA. With respect to this clonotype: The antigen is unknown.

The J gene is TRBJ1-1, the V gene TRBV5-6; the TCRdb call, TRBD1, lacks DNA for checking. Sequencing was done on a sample of peripheral blood. This clonotype originated in a human donor with an autoimmune cytopenia or autoimmune hepatitis (not recorded which). The CDR3 sequence is CASSPKDRGLTEAFF.